This T cell receptor (beta chain) was recovered during a study of brain T cells in children with intractable seizures. Time point denoted: blood from clinic visit 5 months post-surgery; TSC patient then seizure free. Only cases whose brain tissue showed the highest T cell transcript signatures were sequenced. Pre-surgery treatment included at least one anti-epileptic drug. V was pared by 6 bases and J by 5 bases, with 10 bases between. The CDR3 covers 12 residues. In germline, CDR1 is SGHNT, CDR2 YENEEA. TCRdb keeps only in-frame clones here, not all; method: immunoSEQ multiplex PCR. The sample lists about 340,000 clones, about 93% occurring once.

The chain has TRBV11-3 and TRBJ1-1; no reliable D call. This clonotype originated in a boy younger than two with tuberous sclerosis and intractable seizures. Source: peripheral blood, taken roughly 5 months after surgery. The CDR3 here is CASSILETEAFF. The CDR3 DNA is TGTGCCAGCAGTATTCTAGAGACTGAAGCTTTCTTT. Supplemented by reference TRBV11-3 and TRBJ1-1, the full variable domain reads EAGVVQSPRYKIIEKKQPVAFWCNPISGHNTLYWYLQNLGQGPELLIRYENEEAVDDSQLPKDRFSAERLKGVDSTLKIQPAELGDSAVYLCASSILETEAFFGQGTRLTVV.